This paragraph covers one T cell receptor beta chain sequence. The entry originates in a study of blood T cell repertoires in COVID-19. Study information: T cells, B-cell-depleted T cells, or PBMCs provided the cDNA or gDNA that served as material.

The germline V gene encodes CDR1 MNHEY and CDR2 SVGEGT. V dropped 6 bases and J dropped 5 bases, with 20 bases sitting between them. CDR3 size: 15 residues. Assay used: immunoSEQ multiplex PCR; TCRdb lists only in-frame clones, some missing. The sample contains under 250,000 clones, 75% to 90% of which appear only once. The clonotype comes from a woman aged 70-85 years with active or convalescent COVID-19. This chain joins TRBV6-2 or TRBV6-3 and TRBJ2-7; D is perhaps TRBD2 (5 bases). Sequencing used peripheral blood. CDR3 in amino acids: CASSGLSKGLDEQYF. The DNA of the CDR3 is TGTGCCAGCAGCGGACTGTCAAAGGGCTTGGACGAGCAGTACTTC.